The next 2 T cell receptor beta chains were all read from a single sample in a study of cytomegalovirus exposure and HLA in healthy donors (dated by TCRdb to about 2017). The library was produced with the immunoSEQ multiplex PCR assay. TCRdb holds this immuneACCESS table with in-frame rearrangements only. Some clones are missing; in checked studies, unresolved V genes explain under half, and the rest has no known cause. The sample includes about 120,000 clones, with 89% observed a single time. The ten largest make up around 1.1% of the sample. The sample consisted of PBMCs. Every receptor here comes from a young woman in good health and CMV-seronegative.

The rearrangement joins TRBV19 to TRBJ1-4; D gene unclear. Trimming took 3 bases from V and 0 from J, leaving 17 bases between them. The CDR3 runs 18 residues. Germline loops: CDR1 LNHDA, CDR2 SQIVND (reference sequence). CDR3 loop: CASSIGTASLATNEKLFF. In DNA, the CDR3 is TGTGCCAGTAGTATCGGAACAGCATCCCTTGCAACTAATGAAAAACTGTTTTTT.

The chain joins TRBV19 to TRBJ1-1, with D perhaps matching TRBD1 (5 bases). The CDR3 extends over 15 amino acids. With 0 bases removed from V and 3 bases from J, the gap between germline ends came to 11 bases. CDR1 and CDR2 from the germline V gene are LNHDA and SQIVND (reference sequence). This CDR3 reads CASSIERGADTEAFF. CDR3 sequence (DNA): TGTGCCAGTAGTATAGAGCGGGGCGCGGACACTGAAGCTTTCTTT. The full variable domain, with the rest looked up from reference TRBV19 and TRBJ1-1, is DGGITQSPKYLFRKEGQNVTLSCEQNLNHDAMYWYRQDPGQGLRLIYYSQIVNDFQKGDIAEGYSVSREKKESFPLTVTSAQKNPTAFYLCASSIERGADTEAFFGQGTRLTVV.